The 22 T cell receptor beta chains reported below all come from one sample, sequenced in a study of blood T cell repertoires in COVID-19. TCRdb keeps only in-frame clones here, not all; method: immunoSEQ multiplex PCR. This sample has roughly 100,000 clones, with roughly nine tenths found just once. The sequencing input was peripheral blood. The receptors shown here come from a man aged 50 to 59 with active COVID-19.

The CDR3 DNA reads as TGTGCCAGCAGTGATACGGGGGGCCAGTTCTTC. It translates to CASSDTGGQFF. The chain has TRBV25-1 and TRBJ2-1, with D perhaps TRBD2 (7 bases). Germline CDR1 and CDR2: MGHDK and SYGVNS. This CDR3 is 11 amino acids long. V lost 3 bases, J lost 13 bases, and 10 bases lay in between.

The chain uses TRBV27 and TRBJ2-5, with a tentative D call TRBD2 (5 bases). Germline V gene lookup returns CDR1 MNHEY and CDR2 SMNVEV (reference sequence). The CDR3 sequence is 15 residues long. Trimming shortened V by 3 bases and J by 0 bases, and 11 bases separated the two germline ends. The CDR3 here is CASSLNRGYQETQYF. For the CDR3, the DNA is TGTGCCAGCAGTTTGAACCGCGGGTACCAAGAGACCCAGTACTTC.

This rearrangement joins TRBV11-3 to TRBJ2-2; D is ambiguous. CDR1 is SGHNT and CDR2 is YENEEA in the germline V gene. There are 13 residues in the CDR3. The germline V and J ends were trimmed by 2 bases and 1 base, with 2 bases remaining between them. Here the CDR3 DNA reads TGTGCCAGCAGCTTACTGAACACCGGGGAGCTGTTTTTT. Protein: CASSLLNTGELFF.

The DNA of the CDR3 is TGTGCCAGCAGTGAAGCGCTGGCAGGAGGACCCTTGAGGAATCAGCCCCAGCATTTT. Residues: CASSEALAGGPLRNQPQHF. The chain uses TRBV6-1 and TRBJ1-5; D gene unclear. CDR3 size: 19 residues. V was clipped by 0 bases and J by 4 bases, with 22 bases between them. Germline CDR1 MNHNS, CDR2 SASEGT.

The sample holds one count of this clone. The chain is built from TRBV6-1 and TRBJ1-4; no reliable D call. The germline V gene has CDR1 MNHNS and CDR2 SASEGT. The V end lost 0 bases, the J end lost 8 bases, and 10 bases lay between the germline ends. This CDR3 comprises 14 residues. The CDR3 DNA reads TGTGCCAGCAGTGAAGCTGGCAGGAGGGAAAAACTGTTTTTT. Encoded protein: CASSEAGRREKLFF.

V gene TRBV6-5 combines with J gene TRBJ2-5; D may be TRBD1 (6 bases). Per germline, CDR1 MNHEY and CDR2 SVGAGI. The CDR3 loop spans 14 amino acids. V was trimmed by 6 bases and J by 5 bases, leaving 16 bases between them. As DNA, the CDR3 is TGTGCCAGCAGACACCAGGGGAAGGGTGAGACCCAGTACTTC. Translating it yields CASRHQGKGETQYF.

The chain combines TRBV5-8 with TRBJ2-3; 8 bases map to TRBD1. This CDR3 is built from 16 residues. V lost 1 base, J lost 0 bases, and 4 bases stayed unmatched. The germline gives CDR1 SGHTS, CDR2 YDEGEE. CDR3 sequence reads: CASSLSGQASTDTQYF. The CDR3 region has the DNA TGTGCCAGCAGCTTGTCGGGACAGGCTAGCACAGATACGCAGTATTTT.

The chain couples TRBV5-1 to TRBJ1-5; 7 bases agree with TRBD1. Germline CDR1 and CDR2: SGHRS and YFSETQ. This CDR3 has 17 residues. V trimming: 0 bases; J trimming: 3 bases; junction bases outside the gene matches: 9. The CDR3 DNA is TGCGCCAGCAGCTTGGTTCACCAAGGACAGGACAATCAGCCCCAGCATTTT. The encoded protein is CASSLVHQGQDNQPQHF.

The chain uses TRBV7-9 and TRBJ1-2; TRBD1 is a possible D gene (6 bases). The V gene lost 5 bases and the J gene lost 4 bases, with 11 bases spanning the gap. This CDR3 spans 13 amino acids. Germline V gives CDR1 SEHNR, CDR2 FQNEAQ (reference sequence). CDR3 sequence reads: CASSPDSPYGYTF. In nucleotides, the CDR3 is TGTGCCAGCAGCCCGGACAGTCCCTATGGCTACACCTTC.

This clone has a handful of counts. The V gene is TRBV5-6, the J gene TRBJ1-3, with 9 bases aligning to TRBD1. Trimming took 0 bases from V and 0 from J; bases not matched to a gene: 4. The CDR3 totals 17 residues. Germline CDR1 reads SGHDT; CDR2 reads YYEEEE. For the CDR3, the DNA is TGTGCCAGCAGCTTGGAAGGACAGGGGAGCTCTGGAAACACCATATATTTT. As protein: CASSLEGQGSSGNTIYF.

This clone was seen a few times. The chain recombines TRBV7-9 with TRBJ1-1; possible D gene TRBD1, 5 bases. The germline gives CDR1 SEHNR, CDR2 FQNEAQ (reference sequence). CDR3 length equals 15 residues. V shed 5 bases and J shed 0 bases, with 13 bases lying between them. In nucleotides, the CDR3 is TGTGCCAGCAGCCATCCAGGGTCCCTGAACACTGAAGCTTTCTTT. Its protein product is CASSHPGSLNTEAFF.

V usage is TRBV18 and J usage is TRBJ2-1; a possible D gene is TRBD2 (5 bases). The CDR3 extends over 15 amino acids. Germline V lookup: CDR1 KGHSH, CDR2 LQKENI. Trimming removed 6 bases from V and 6 bases from J, with 18 bases in between. CDR3 in DNA: TGTGCCAGCTCCCCCGGGGAAGCTGAGGGCAATGAGCAGTTCTTC. Protein: CASSPGEAEGNEQFF.

V is TRBV6-5 and J is TRBJ1-2; D not resolved. The V gene lost 0 bases and the J gene lost 3 bases, with 5 bases spanning the gap. This CDR3 region has 13 residues. Germline CDR1 reads MNHEY; CDR2 reads SVGAGI. The CDR3 protein is CASSYSQDYGYTF. CDR3 nucleotide sequence: TGTGCCAGCAGTTACTCCCAGGACTATGGCTACACCTTC.

This rearrangement joins TRBV15 to TRBJ2-3; 10 bases are a match to TRBD2. CDR1 is LNHNV, CDR2 YYDKDF, per germline (reference sequence). There are 17 residues in the CDR3. V lost 5 bases to trimming and J lost 0 bases; unmatched junction nucleotides: 8. This chain's CDR3 is CATSPGSGGASTDTQYF. CDR3 coding DNA: TGTGCCACCAGCCCGGGGAGCGGGGGGGCCAGCACAGATACGCAGTATTTT.

This clone was seen just once. Here the CDR3 DNA reads TGTGCCAGCAGTCAAGGGGCGGTCACTGAAGCTTTCTTT. Translated: CASSQGAVTEAFF. The J gene is TRBJ1-1, the V gene TRBV25-1, with D possibly TRBD1 on 5 matching bases. CDR3 length: 13 amino acids. Per the germline V gene, CDR1 is MGHDK and CDR2 is SYGVNS. V lost 5 bases, J lost 4 bases, and 11 bases lay in between.

The genes are TRBV5-4 and TRBJ2-3, with 8 nucleotides matching TRBD1. The ends lost 4 bases at V and 2 bases at J; junction bases unmatched: 3. Germline CDR1 and CDR2: SGHNT and YYREEE (reference sequence). The CDR3 sequence is 14 residues long. In DNA form, the CDR3 reads TGTGCCAGCAGCGTGGACAGGGCCACAGATACGCAGTATTTT. Encoded protein: CASSVDRATDTQYF.

This clone was observed once. The chain has TRBV18 and TRBJ2-7; perhaps TRBD2 as D (5 bases). Trimming took off 4 bases at V and 2 bases at J, with 12 bases between the two ends. Germline CDR1 is KGHSH and CDR2 is LQKENI. The CDR3 is 14 amino acids. The DNA of the CDR3 is TGTGCCAGCTCACGACTTGACGGGACCTACGAGCAGTACTTC. Translation gives CASSRLDGTYEQYF.

The chain carries TRBV9 and TRBJ2-1; 8 bases line up with TRBD2. V lost 3 bases, J lost 3 bases, and 5 bases stayed unmatched. The CDR3 loop spans 15 amino acids. Germline V gene data show CDR1 as SGDLS and CDR2 as YYNGEE. DNA of the CDR3: TGTGCCAGCAGCGCCCTCGGGGGGGACTACAATGAGCAGTTCTTC. It yields the protein CASSALGGDYNEQFF. The full variable domain, with the rest looked up from reference TRBV9 and TRBJ2-1, is DSGVTQTPKHLITATGQRVTLRCSPRSGDLSVYWYQQSLDQGLQFLIQYYNGEERAKGNILERFSAQQFPDLHSELNLSSLELGDSALYFCASSALGGDYNEQFFGPGTRLTVL.

V is TRBV7-9 and J is TRBJ1-1; D remains ambiguous. Between the trimmed V and J ends, which lost 5 bases and 8 bases, there was a span of 9 bases. Germline values: CDR1 SEHNR, CDR2 FQNEAQ (reference sequence). The CDR3 loop spans 11 amino acids. The CDR3 DNA is TGTGCCAGCAGCCGAGAGATGGAAGCTTTCTTT. It codes for CASSREMEAFF. Combining the CDR3 with reference TRBV7-9 and TRBJ1-1 gives the whole variable domain DTGVSQNPRHKITKRGQNVTFRCDPISEHNRLYWYRQTLGQGPEFLTYFQNEAQLEKSRLLSDRFSAERPKGSFSTLEIQRTEQGDSAMYLCASSREMEAFFGQGTRLTVV.

This chain joins TRBV3-1 (or the pseudogene TRBV3-2) and TRBJ1-1, with D possibly TRBD1 on 5 matching bases. The V end was cut by 3 bases, the J end by 11 bases, with 13 bases between. The CDR3 is made up of 12 amino acids. CDR1 LGHDT and CDR2 YNNKEL come from the germline V gene (reference sequence). Here the CDR3 DNA reads TGTGCCAGCAGCCATGATGGTGGGGGGGCTTTCTTT. As protein: CASSHDGGGAFF.

This clone was seen once. The V gene is TRBV3-1 (or the pseudogene TRBV3-2), the J gene TRBJ2-2; possible D gene TRBD2, 6 bases. V shed 3 bases and J shed 6 bases, with 8 bases lying between them. This CDR3 comprises 13 residues. Germline V gene lookup returns CDR1 LGHDT and CDR2 YNNKEL (reference sequence). The CDR3, as DNA: TGTGCCAGCAGCCAGTCGGGGGCCGGGGAGCTGTTTTTT. As protein: CASSQSGAGELFF.

The rearrangement joins TRBV7-8 to TRBJ2-7; unclear D gene. The germline V and J ends were trimmed by 2 bases and 0 bases, with 8 bases remaining between them. Germline V gene lookup returns CDR1 SGHVS and CDR2 FQNEAQ. This CDR3 has 14 residues. In DNA form, the CDR3 reads TGTGCCAGCAGCTTAAGAGCGCGCTCCTACGAGCAGTACTTC. As protein: CASSLRARSYEQYF.